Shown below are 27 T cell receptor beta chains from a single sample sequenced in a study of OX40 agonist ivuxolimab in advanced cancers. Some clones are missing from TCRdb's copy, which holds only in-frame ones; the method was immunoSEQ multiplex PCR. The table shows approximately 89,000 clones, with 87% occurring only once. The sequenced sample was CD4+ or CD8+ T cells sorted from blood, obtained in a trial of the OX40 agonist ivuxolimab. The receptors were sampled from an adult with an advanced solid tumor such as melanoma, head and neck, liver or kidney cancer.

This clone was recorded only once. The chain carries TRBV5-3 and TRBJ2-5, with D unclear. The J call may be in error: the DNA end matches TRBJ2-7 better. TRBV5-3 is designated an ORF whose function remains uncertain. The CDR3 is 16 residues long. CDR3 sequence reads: CARGAPWAWISYEQYF. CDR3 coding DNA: TGTGCCAGAGGCGCACCTTGGGCATGGATCTCCTACGAGCAGTACTTC.

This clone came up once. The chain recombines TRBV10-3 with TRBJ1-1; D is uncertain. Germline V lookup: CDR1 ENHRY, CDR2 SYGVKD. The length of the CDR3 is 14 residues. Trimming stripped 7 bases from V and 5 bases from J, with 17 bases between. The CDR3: CAIKAAPGETEAFF. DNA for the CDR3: TGTGCCATCAAGGCAGCCCCTGGTGAAACTGAAGCTTTCTTT.

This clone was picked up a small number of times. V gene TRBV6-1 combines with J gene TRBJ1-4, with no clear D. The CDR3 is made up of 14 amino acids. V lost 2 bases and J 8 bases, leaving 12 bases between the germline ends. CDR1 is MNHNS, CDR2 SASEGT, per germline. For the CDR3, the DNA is TGTGCCAGCAGTGAAATAGGAGCTGGGGAAAAACTGTTTTTT. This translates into CASSEIGAGEKLFF.

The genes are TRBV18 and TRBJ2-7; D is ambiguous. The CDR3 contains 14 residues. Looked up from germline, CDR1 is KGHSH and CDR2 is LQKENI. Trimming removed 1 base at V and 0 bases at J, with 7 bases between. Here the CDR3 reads CASSPQVSSYEQYF. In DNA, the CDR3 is TGTGCCAGCTCACCACAGGTGAGCTCCTACGAGCAGTACTTC.

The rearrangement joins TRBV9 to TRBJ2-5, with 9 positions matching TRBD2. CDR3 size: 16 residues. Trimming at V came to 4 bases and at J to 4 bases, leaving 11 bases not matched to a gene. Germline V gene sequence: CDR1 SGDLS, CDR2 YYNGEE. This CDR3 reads CASSTDGGGAIETQYF. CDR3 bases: TGTGCCAGCAGCACAGACGGCGGGGGGGCCATAGAGACCCAGTACTTC.

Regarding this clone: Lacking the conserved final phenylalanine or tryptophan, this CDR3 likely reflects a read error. CDR3 sequence reads: CASSNTGDSYNSPLHL. The CDR3 bases are TGTGCCAGCAGTAACACAGGGGACTCCTATAATTCACCCCTCCACCTT. V usage is TRBV6-6 and J usage is TRBJ1-6; TRBD1 agrees at 7 bases. J was trimmed by 0 bases and V by 5 bases; bases with no gene match: 4. The CDR3 extends over 16 amino acids. Germline CDR1 reads MNHNY; CDR2 reads SVGAGI (reference sequence).

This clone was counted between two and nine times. CDR3 amino acids: CASSTDRGTEAFF. The CDR3 nucleotides are TGTGCCAGCAGCACAGACAGGGGCACTGAAGCTTTCTTT. This chain connects TRBV11-2 to TRBJ1-1, with 8 bases matching TRBD1. J was trimmed by 4 bases and V by 5 bases; bases with no gene match: 3. The V gene's germline CDR1 is SGHAT and CDR2 FQNNGV. The CDR3 runs 13 residues.

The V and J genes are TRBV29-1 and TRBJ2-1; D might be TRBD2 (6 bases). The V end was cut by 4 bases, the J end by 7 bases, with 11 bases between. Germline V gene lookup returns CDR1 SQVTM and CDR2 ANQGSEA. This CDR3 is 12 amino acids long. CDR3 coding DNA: TGCAGCGTTGGGAGGGGCCTGAATGAGCAGTTCTTC. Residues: CSVGRGLNEQFF.

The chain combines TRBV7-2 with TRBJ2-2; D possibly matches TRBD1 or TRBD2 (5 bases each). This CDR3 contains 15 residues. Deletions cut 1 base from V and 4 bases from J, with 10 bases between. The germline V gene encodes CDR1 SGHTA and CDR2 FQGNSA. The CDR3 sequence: CASSLERQGTGELFF. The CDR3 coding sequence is TGTGCCAGCAGCTTAGAGCGGCAGGGCACCGGGGAGCTGTTTTTT.

CDR3: CASRLPSSYNEQFF. CDR3 bases: TGTGCCAGCAGGCTTCCCAGCTCCTACAATGAGCAGTTCTTC. The chain links TRBV6-5 to TRBJ2-1, with unresolved D. Deletions cut 6 bases from V and 0 bases from J, with 9 bases between. The CDR3 length is 14 residues. The germline gives CDR1 MNHEY, CDR2 SVGAGI.

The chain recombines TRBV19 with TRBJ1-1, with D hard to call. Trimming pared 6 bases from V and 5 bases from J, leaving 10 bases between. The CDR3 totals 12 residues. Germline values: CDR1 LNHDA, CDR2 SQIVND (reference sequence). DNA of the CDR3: TGTGCCAGTAGGACCGGACCGACTGAAGCTTTCTTT. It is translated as CASRTGPTEAFF.

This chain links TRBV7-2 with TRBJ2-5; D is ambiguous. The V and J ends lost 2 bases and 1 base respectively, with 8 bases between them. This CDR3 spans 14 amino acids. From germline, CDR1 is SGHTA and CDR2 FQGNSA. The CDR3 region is CASSLSRLQETQYF. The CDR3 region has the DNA TGTGCCAGCAGCTTATCTCGCCTCCAAGAGACCCAGTACTTC. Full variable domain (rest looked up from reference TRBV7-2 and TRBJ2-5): GAGVSQSPSNKVTEKGKDVELRCDPISGHTALYWYRQSLGQGLEFLIYFQGNSAPDKSGLPSDRFSAERTGGSVSTLTIQRTQQEDSAVYLCASSLSRLQETQYFGPGTRLLVL.

This chain's CDR3 is CASSERGRPQHF. DNA of the CDR3: TGTGCCAGCAGTGAACGGGGGCGGCCCCAGCATTTT. J is TRBJ1-5 and V is TRBV6-1; a possible D gene is TRBD1 (6 bases). Trimming removed 2 bases at V and 9 bases at J, with 8 bases between. The CDR3 covers 12 residues. Looked up from germline, CDR1 is MNHNS and CDR2 is SASEGT.

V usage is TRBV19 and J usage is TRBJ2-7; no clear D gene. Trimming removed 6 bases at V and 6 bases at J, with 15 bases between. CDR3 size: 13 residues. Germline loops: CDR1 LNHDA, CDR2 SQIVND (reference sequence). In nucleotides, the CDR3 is TGTGCCAGTAGCTTATCCAGGAGAGGCGAGCAGTACTTC. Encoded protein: CASSLSRRGEQYF.

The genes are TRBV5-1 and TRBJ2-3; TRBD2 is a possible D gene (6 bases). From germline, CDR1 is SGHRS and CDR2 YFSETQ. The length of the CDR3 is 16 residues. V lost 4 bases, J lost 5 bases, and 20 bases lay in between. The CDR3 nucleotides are TGCGCCAGCAGCCCAACGGTCCCGGGACTTGGAGATACGCAGTATTTT. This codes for CASSPTVPGLGDTQYF.

CDR3 sequence: CASNYRTVNQPQHF. In DNA, the CDR3 is TGTGCCAGCAACTACCGGACAGTCAATCAGCCCCAGCATTTT. The chain recombines TRBV6-6 with TRBJ1-5; D possibly corresponds to TRBD1 (6 bases). The V end lost 7 bases, the J end lost 3 bases, and 13 bases lay between the germline ends. Germline CDR1 is MNHNY and CDR2 is SVGAGI (reference sequence). There are 14 residues in the CDR3.

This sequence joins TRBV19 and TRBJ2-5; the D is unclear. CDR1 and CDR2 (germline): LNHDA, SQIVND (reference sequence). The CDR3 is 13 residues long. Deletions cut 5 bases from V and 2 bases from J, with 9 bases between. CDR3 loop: CASSSGTQETQYF. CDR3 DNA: TGTGCCAGTAGTTCCGGCACTCAAGAGACCCAGTACTTC.

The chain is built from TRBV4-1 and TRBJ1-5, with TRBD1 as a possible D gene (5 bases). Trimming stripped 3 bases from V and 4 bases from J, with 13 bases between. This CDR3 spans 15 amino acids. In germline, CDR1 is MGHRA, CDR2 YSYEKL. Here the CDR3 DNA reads TGCGCCAGCAGCCAGGAATCCAGGGTAAATCAGCCCCAGCATTTT. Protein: CASSQESRVNQPQHF.

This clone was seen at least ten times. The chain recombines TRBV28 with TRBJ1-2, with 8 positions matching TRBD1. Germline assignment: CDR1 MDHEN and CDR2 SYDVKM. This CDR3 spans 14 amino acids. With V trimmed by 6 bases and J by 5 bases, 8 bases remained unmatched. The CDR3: CASSIGTGTYGYTF. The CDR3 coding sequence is TGTGCCAGCAGCATCGGGACAGGAACGTATGGCTACACCTTC.

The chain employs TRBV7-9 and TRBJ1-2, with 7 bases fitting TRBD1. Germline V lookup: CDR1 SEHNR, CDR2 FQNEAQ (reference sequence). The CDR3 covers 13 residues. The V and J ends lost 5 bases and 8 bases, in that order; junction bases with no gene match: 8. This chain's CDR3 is CASSRDSEGGYTF. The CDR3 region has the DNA TGTGCCAGCAGCCGGGACAGTGAAGGCGGCTACACCTTC. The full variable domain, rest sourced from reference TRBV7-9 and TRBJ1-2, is DTGVSQNPRHKITKRGQNVTFRCDPISEHNRLYWYRQTLGQGPEFLTYFQNEAQLEKSRLLSDRFSAERPKGSFSTLEIQRTEQGDSAMYLCASSRDSEGGYTFGSGTRLTVV.

Written as DNA, the CDR3 is TGCGCCAGCAGCCAAGAGTTAGGATACTTAGAGCAGTACTTC. This translates into CASSQELGYLEQYF. J is TRBJ2-7 and V is TRBV4-3; D call uncertain. CDR3 length: 14 residues. CDR1 and CDR2 from the germline V gene are LGHNA and YSLEER. V lost 0 bases and J lost 7, with 13 bases in between.

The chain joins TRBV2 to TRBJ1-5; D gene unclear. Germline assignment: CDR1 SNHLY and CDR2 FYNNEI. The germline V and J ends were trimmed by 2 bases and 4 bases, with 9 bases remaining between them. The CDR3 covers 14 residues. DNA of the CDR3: TGTGCCAGCAGTGAATGGTCCGTGAATCAGCCCCAGCATTTT. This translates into CASSEWSVNQPQHF.

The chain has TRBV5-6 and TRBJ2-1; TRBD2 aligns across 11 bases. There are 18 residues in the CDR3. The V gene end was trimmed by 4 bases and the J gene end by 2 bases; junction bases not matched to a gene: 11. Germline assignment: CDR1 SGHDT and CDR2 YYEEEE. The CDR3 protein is CASSPLAGGLSAYNEQFF. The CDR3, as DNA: TGTGCCAGCAGCCCGCTAGCGGGGGGACTCTCTGCCTACAATGAGCAGTTCTTC.

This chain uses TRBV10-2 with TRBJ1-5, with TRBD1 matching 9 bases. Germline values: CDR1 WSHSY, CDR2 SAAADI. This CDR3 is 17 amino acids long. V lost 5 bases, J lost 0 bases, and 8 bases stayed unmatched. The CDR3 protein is CASSHRQGGGSNQPQHF. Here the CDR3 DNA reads TGCGCCAGCAGTCACCGACAGGGGGGTGGTAGCAATCAGCCCCAGCATTTT.

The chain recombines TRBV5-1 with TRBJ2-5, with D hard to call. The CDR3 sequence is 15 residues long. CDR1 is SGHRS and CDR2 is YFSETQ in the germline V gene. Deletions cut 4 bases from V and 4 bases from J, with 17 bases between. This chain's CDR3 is CASSPLGPPGETQYF. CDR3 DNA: TGCGCCAGCAGCCCTTTGGGCCCCCCAGGAGAGACCCAGTACTTC. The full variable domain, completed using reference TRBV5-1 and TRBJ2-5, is KAGVTQTPRYLIKTRGQQVTLSCSPISGHRSVSWYQQTPGQGLQFLFEYFSETQRNKGNFPGRFSGRQFSNSRSEMNVSTLELGDSALYLCASSPLGPPGETQYFGPGTRLLVL.

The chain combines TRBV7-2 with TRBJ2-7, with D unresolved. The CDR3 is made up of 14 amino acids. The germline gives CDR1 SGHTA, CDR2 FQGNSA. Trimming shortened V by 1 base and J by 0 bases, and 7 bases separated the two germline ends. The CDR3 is CASSLGTVSYEQYF. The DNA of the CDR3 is TGTGCCAGCAGCTTAGGGACGGTCTCCTACGAGCAGTACTTC.

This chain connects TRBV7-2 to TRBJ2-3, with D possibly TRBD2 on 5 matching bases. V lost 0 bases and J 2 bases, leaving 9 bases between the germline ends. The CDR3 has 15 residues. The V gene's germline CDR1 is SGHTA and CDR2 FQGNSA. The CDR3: CASSLAPSPTDTQYF. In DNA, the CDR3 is TGTGCCAGCAGCTTAGCCCCTAGCCCCACAGATACGCAGTATTTT.